This entry features one T cell receptor (beta chain) sequence. No antigen is known for it. Each sample used at least 7 million PBMCs. This record belongs to a study of blood T cells in healthy people across ages. Overall study: Roughly one uniquely barcoded beta molecule per two T cells was captured.

In germline, CDR1 is MNHEY, CDR2 SVGAGI. V was shortened by 5 bases and J by 8 bases, with 12 bases between the two germline ends. This CDR3 contains 12 residues. Overall study results and limits: It was the long-lived donors that had more naive CD4+ cells and higher diversity than aged donors. There was no known CMV status for donors, so expanded clonotype changes were possibly confounded.

A second roughly 7 to 12 cycle PCR used barcoded and J-beta primers. A single record per CDR3 protein comes from TCRdb applying MiXCR to the 5' RACE reads. The sample lists hundreds of thousands of distinct CDR3 sequences, 45% to 50% occurring once. J is TRBJ1-2 and V is TRBV6-5; D is uncertain. Input material: blood. This TCR came from a man younger than 45 in good health. The CDR3 region has the DNA TGTGCCAGCAGTCGTGGGTGGAGGGGCTACACCTTC. Translation: CASSRGWRGYTF.